This entry describes one TCR beta chain. Its antigen is undetermined. Relative to the germline gene, one junction end is altered; a read error may explain this. The data were taken from a study of T cell responses to AZD1222 COVID-19 vaccine. Background on the study: Recipients boosted at about 4 weeks or about 12 weeks are pooled.

Study-level points and caveats: Reports say nearly half of spike-specific TCRs go after unmutated variant regions. Dominant at 160-218 and 743-854, vaccine-associated CD4 TCRs also spanned spike. Once two AZD1222 doses were given, Spike-specific TCR breadth and depth went up.

Generated by immunoSEQ multiplex PCR, the TCRdb table keeps only in-frame clones and is missing some. The sample shows tens of thousands of clones, approximately 83% of them seen only once. Germline V gene data show CDR1 as MNHEY and CDR2 as SMNVEV (reference sequence). The CDR3 covers 13 residues. The V and J genes are TRBV27 and TRBJ2-5, with no clear D. The specimen comprised peripheral blood, sampled on day 0 of AZD1222 vaccination. This sequence originates from an adult in good health. As DNA, the CDR3 is TGTGCCAGCAGAGAGAGTTTACAAGAGACCCAATACTTC. This sequence encodes CASRESLQETQYF.